This T cell receptor (beta chain) emerged from a study of T cell repertoires in cytomegalovirus infection. This clonotype occurred many times. MiXCR, run by TCRdb on the reads, gives a single entry per CDR3 protein. Altogether more than 500,000 distinct CDR3 sequences are present, 16% being singletons, with the ten largest covering 20% to 30%. The sequenced sample consisted of CD8+ T cells from PBMCs. The sequence came from a human donor in good health (CMV status not recorded). Some clones in this sample may be carry-over from other donors' samples.

The CDR3 protein is CASSLAGQGAANYGYTF. The CDR3 DNA reads TGTGCCAGCAGTTTAGCGGGACAGGGGGCCGCTAACTATGGCTACACCTTC. This rearrangement joins TRBV27 to TRBJ1-2; TRBD1 matches 12 bases. The CDR3 loop spans 17 amino acids. CDR1 and CDR2 from the germline V gene are MNHEY and SMNVEV (reference sequence). V was pared by 2 bases and J by 0 bases, with 4 bases of the junction left unmatched.